A single sample is the source of the 4 T cell receptor beta chains below, sequenced in a study of response to subunit inactivated influenza vaccine. In TCRdb, the RT-PCR reads were re-called with MiXCR into one record per CDR3 protein. The sample holds hundreds of thousands of distinct CDR3 sequences, about 7.6% seen once. Material: PBMCs from blood, obtained roughly 24 months after vaccination. Receptors were obtained from a man aged 45-69 years who received an inactivated influenza vaccine.

This clonotype was recorded at least ten times. The V call is TRBV12-3 or TRBV12-4, the J call TRBJ2-1; TRBD2 matches at 16 bases. The CDR3 spans 18 residues. Trimming took 6 bases from V and 0 from J; bases not matched to a gene: 5. CDR3 in DNA: TGTGCCAGCAGACAGGGACTAGCGGGAGGGCACTCCTACAATGAGCAGTTCTTC. It is translated as CASRQGLAGGHSYNEQFF.

V gene TRBV3-1 combines with J gene TRBJ1-1; D is unresolved. The germline CDR1 and CDR2 sequences are LGHDT and YNNKEL (reference sequence). The CDR3 contains 12 residues. V was clipped by 1 base and J by 7 bases, with 7 bases between them. This chain's CDR3 is CASSQGGREAFF. The CDR3 region has the DNA TGTGCCAGCAGCCAAGGCGGTCGTGAAGCTTTCTTT.

This clonotype has a handful of counts. A read error may explain this, as a much larger clone is one base away. V usage is TRBV29-1 and J usage is TRBJ2-3, with D perhaps matching TRBD2 (5 bases). V lost 2 bases and J lost 3, with 6 bases in between. Germline V gene lookup returns CDR1 SQVTM and CDR2 ANQGSEA. CDR3 size: 12 residues. The CDR3 bases are TGCAGCGTTGAACCGGGGACAGATACGCAGTATTTT. Translation gives CSVEPGTDTQYF.

The sample holds a few counts of this clonotype. V gene TRBV12-3 or TRBV12-4 combines with J gene TRBJ2-2, with D possibly TRBD1 on 6 matching bases. The V end was cut by 5 bases, the J end by 4 bases, with 11 bases between. The CDR3 contains 14 residues. The CDR3 region is CASSRLRGTGELFF. The CDR3 DNA sequence: TGTGCCAGCAGTCGCCTCAGGGGCACCGGGGAGCTGTTTTTT.